This TCR beta chain appears in the sequencing data of a study of cytomegalovirus exposure and HLA in healthy donors. Trimming at V came to 6 bases and at J to 0 bases, leaving 7 bases not matched to a gene. This CDR3 has 15 residues. Germline V gene lookup returns CDR1 MNHEY and CDR2 SVGAGI. Primers: 60 Vbeta forward and 13 Jbeta reverse. The method was immunoSEQ multiplex PCR; TCRdb's version includes in-frame clones alone and lacks a portion of them. The listing contains approximately 190,000 clones. The specimen sequenced was PBMCs. This receptor was taken from a boy aged 5-17 years in good health and CMV-seronegative. The V call is TRBV6-5, the J call TRBJ2-7, with TRBD1 matching over 8 bases. The CDR3 protein is CASSLGQGPSYEQYF. The CDR3 DNA reads as TGTGCCAGCAGCCTAGGACAGGGCCCCTCCTACGAGCAGTACTTC.